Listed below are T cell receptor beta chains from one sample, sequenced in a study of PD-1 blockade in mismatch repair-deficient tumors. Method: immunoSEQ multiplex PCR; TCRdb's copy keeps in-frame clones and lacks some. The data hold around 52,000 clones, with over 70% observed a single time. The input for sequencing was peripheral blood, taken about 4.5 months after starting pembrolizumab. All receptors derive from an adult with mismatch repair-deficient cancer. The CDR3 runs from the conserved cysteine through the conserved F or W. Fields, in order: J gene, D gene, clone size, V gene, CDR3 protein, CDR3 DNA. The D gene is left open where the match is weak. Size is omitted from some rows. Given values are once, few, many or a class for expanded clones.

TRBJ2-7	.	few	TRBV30	CAWSGSAEGEQYF	TGTGCCTGGAGTGGGTCGGCTGAAGGCGAGCAGTACTTC
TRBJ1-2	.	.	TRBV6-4	CASSDSRGFRYTF	TGTGCCAGCAGTGACTCGAGGGGTTTTCGCTACACCTTC
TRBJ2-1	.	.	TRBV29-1	CSAEDASSYNEQFF	TGCAGCGCTGAGGACGCGAGCTCCTACAATGAGCAGTTCTTC
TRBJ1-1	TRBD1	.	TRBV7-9	CASSSSGGVTEAFF	TGTGCCAGCAGCTCGTCAGGGGGCGTGACTGAAGCTTTCTTT
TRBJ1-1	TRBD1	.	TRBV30	CAWSRPPRQGAAFF	TGTGCCTGGAGCCGCCCCCCCCGACAGGGGGCGGCTTTCTTT
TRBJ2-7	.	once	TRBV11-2	CASSLLAGSYEQYF	TGTGCCAGCAGCTTATTGGCCGGGTCCTACGAGCAGTACTTC
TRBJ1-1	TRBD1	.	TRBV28	CASTKRWGDRGDTEAFF	TGTGCCAGCACCAAACGGTGGGGGGACAGGGGAGACACTGAAGCTTTCTTT
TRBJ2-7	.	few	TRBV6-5	CASRGYEQYF	TGTGCCAGCCGAGGCTACGAGCAGTACTTC
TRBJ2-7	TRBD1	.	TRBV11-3	CASSTNRGAGEQYF	TGTGCCAGCAGCACCAACAGGGGTGCGGGCGAGCAGTACTTC
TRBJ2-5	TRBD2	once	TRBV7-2	CASSLTSGSRETQYF	TGTGCCAGCAGCTTGACTAGCGGGAGCCGAGAGACCCAGTACTTC
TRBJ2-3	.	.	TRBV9	CASSVDSWGRVGTDTQYF	TGTGCCAGCAGCGTAGATTCGTGGGGCAGGGTTGGGACAGATACGCAGTATTTT
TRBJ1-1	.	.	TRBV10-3	CAISESTLAFF	TGTGCCATCAGTGAGTCCACCCTGGCTTTCTTT
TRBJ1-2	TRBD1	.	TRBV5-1	CASKGGRGTADGGYTF	TGCGCCAGCAAGGGGGGCAGGGGGACGGCGGATGGTGGCTACACCTTC
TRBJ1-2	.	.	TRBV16	CASSQSQDSYGYTF	TGTGCCAGCAGCCAATCCCAAGATAGTTATGGCTACACCTTC
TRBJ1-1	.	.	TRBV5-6	CASSLAHTEAFF	TGTGCCAGCAGCTTGGCGCACACTGAAGCTTTCTTT
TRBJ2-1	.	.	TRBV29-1	CSVGHNEQFF	TGCAGCGTTGGTCACAATGAGCAGTTCTTC
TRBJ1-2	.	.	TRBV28	CASNRSGYGYTF	TGTGCCAGCAACCGTTCGGGCTATGGCTACACCTTC
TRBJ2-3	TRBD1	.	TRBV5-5	CASSKAGTGLTDTQYF	TGTGCCAGCAGCAAGGCCGGGACAGGGCTCACAGATACGCAGTATTTT
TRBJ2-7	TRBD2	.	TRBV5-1	CASSLVGWRETSYEQYF	TGCGCCAGCAGCTTGGTTGGTTGGCGGGAGACCTCCTACGAGCAGTACTTC
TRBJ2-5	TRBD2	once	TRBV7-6	CASSLDPGGPGETQYF	TGTGCCAGCAGCTTAGATCCGGGAGGGCCGGGTGAGACCCAGTACTTC
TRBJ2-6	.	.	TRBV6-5	CASSYAGSWGANVLTF	TGTGCCAGCAGTTACGCCGGAAGTTGGGGGGCCAACGTCCTGACTTTC
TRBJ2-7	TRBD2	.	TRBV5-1	CASSSGLAGSWEQYF	TGCGCCAGCAGCTCCGGACTAGCGGGGAGCTGGGAGCAGTACTTC
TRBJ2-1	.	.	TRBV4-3	CASSQIFGEQFF	TGCGCCAGCAGCCAGATCTTCGGTGAGCAGTTCTTC
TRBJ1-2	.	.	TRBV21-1	CASSKGVRGALDGYTF	TGTGCCAGCAGCAAAGGGGTCCGGGGGGCGCTCGACGGCTACACCTTC
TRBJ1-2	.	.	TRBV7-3	CASSSGSYNYGYTF	TGTGCCAGCAGCTCAGGCTCTTATAACTATGGCTACACCTTC
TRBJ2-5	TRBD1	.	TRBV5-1	CASSLPGTGPQETQYF	TGCGCCAGCAGCTTGCCCGGGACAGGACCCCAAGAGACCCAGTACTTC
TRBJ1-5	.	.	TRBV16	CASSQVYRRGGQPQHF	TGTGCCAGCAGCCAGGTTTACCGTCGAGGGGGGCAGCCCCAGCATTTT
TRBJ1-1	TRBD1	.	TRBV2	CASFRTGWNTEAFF	TGTGCCAGCTTCCGGACAGGGTGGAACACTGAAGCTTTCTTT
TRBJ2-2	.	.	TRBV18	CASSPAGIGRSAGELFF	TGTGCCAGCTCACCGGCTGGGATTGGCCGGTCGGCCGGGGAGCTGTTTTTT
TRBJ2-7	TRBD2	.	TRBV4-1	CASSQGLGNYEQYF	TGCGCCAGCAGCCAGGGACTAGGGAACTACGAGCAGTACTTC
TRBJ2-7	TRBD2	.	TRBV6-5	CASSRGSYYEQYF	TGTGCCAGTTCGCGGGGGTCATACTACGAGCAGTACTTC
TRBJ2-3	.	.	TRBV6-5	CASRSPGVPDTQYF	TGTGCCAGCAGGTCTCCTGGGGTCCCAGATACGCAGTATTTT
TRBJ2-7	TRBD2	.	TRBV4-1	CASSSQIGGIGDYGDYEQYF	TGCGCCAGCAGCTCACAGATTGGCGGGATTGGGGACTACGGGGACTACGAGCAGTACTTC
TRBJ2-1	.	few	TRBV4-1	CASSQGGEQFF	TGCGCCAGCAGCCAAGGTGGTGAGCAGTTCTTC
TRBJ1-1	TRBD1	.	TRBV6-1	CASSYRDRDTAFF	TGTGCCAGCAGCTATAGGGACAGGGACACAGCTTTCTTT
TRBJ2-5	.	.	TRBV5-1	CASSFREETQYF	TGCGCCAGCAGCTTCAGAGAGGAGACCCAGTACTTC
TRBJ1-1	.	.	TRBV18	CASSRTENTEAFF	TGTGCCAGCTCAAGGACAGAGAACACTGAAGCTTTCTTT